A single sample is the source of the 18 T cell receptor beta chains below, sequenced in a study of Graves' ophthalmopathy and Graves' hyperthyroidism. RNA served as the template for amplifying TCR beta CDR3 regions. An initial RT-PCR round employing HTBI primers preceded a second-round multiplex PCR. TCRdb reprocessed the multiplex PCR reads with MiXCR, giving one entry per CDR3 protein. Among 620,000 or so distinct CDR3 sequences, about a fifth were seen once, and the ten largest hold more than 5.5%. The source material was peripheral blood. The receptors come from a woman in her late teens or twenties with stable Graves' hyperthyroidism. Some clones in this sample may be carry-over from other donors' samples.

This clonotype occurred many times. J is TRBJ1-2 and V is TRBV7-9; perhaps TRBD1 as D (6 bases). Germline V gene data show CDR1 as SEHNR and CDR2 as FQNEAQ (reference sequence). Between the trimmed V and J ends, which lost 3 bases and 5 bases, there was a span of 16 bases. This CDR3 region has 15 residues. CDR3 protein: CASSFGAQGKYGYTF. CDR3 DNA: TGTGCCAGCAGCTTTGGTGCACAGGGAAAGTATGGCTACACCTTC. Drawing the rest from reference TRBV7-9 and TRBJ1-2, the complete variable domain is DTGVSQNPRHKITKRGQNVTFRCDPISEHNRLYWYRQTLGQGPEFLTYFQNEAQLEKSRLLSDRFSAERPKGSFSTLEIQRTEQGDSAMYLCASSFGAQGKYGYTFGSGTRLTVV.

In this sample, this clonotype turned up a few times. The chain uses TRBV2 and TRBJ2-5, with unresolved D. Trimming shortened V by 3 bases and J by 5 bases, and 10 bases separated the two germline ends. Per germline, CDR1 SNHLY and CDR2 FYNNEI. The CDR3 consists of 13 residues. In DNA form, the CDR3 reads TGTGCCAGCAGTGACGTGCGCCGCGAGACCCAGTACTTC. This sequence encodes CASSDVRRETQYF.

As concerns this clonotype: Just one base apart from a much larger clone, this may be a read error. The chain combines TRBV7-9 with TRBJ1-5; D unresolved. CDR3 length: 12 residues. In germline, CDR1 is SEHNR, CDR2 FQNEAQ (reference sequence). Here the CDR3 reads CASTRDMEPEHF. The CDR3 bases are TGTGCCAGCACAAGGGATATGGAGCCCGAGCATTTT.

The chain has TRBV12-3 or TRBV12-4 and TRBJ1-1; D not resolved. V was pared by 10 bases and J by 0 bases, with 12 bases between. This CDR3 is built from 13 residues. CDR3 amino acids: CATPLPMNTEAFF. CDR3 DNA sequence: TGTGCCACCCCACTCCCCATGAACACTGAAGCTTTCTTT.

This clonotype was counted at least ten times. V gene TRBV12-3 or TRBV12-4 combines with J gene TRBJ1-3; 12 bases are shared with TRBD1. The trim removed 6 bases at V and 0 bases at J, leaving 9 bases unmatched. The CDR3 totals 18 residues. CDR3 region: CASSYGTGGLFSGNTIYF. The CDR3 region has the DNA TGTGCCAGCAGCTATGGGACAGGGGGCCTTTTCTCTGGAAACACCATATATTTT.

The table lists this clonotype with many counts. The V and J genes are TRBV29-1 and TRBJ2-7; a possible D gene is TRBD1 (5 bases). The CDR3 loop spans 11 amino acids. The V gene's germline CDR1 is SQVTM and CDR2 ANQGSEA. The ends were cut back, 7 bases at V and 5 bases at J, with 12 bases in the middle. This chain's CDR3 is CSARRGNEQYF. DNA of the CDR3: TGCAGCGCTCGAAGGGGAAACGAGCAGTACTTC.

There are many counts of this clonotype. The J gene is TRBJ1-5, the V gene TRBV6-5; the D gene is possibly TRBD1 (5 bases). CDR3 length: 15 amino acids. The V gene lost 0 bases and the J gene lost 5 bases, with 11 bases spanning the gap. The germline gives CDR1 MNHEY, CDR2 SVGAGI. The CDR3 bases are TGTGCCAGCAGTTACTCGGGGACGCTCGATCAGCCCCAGCATTTT. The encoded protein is CASSYSGTLDQPQHF.

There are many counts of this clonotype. The CDR3 is CASSFRVDGYTF. In DNA form, the CDR3 reads TGTGCCAGCAGTTTTCGAGTGGATGGCTACACCTTC. The J gene is TRBJ1-2, the V gene TRBV12-3 or TRBV12-4; unclear D gene. V lost 3 bases and J lost 6, with 8 bases in between. This CDR3 comprises 12 residues.

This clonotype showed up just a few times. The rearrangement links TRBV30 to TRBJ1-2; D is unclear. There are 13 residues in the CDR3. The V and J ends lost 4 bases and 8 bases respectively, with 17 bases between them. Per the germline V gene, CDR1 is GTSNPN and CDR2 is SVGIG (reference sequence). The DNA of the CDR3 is TGTGCCTGGACCGGGATGTCCCTTTACGGCTACACCTTC. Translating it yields CAWTGMSLYGYTF.

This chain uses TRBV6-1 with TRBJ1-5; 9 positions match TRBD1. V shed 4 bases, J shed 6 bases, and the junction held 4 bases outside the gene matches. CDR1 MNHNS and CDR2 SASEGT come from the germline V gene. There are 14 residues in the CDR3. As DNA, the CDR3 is TGTGCCAGCAGTGTTGGGACAGGGAGTCAGCCCCAGCATTTT. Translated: CASSVGTGSQPQHF.

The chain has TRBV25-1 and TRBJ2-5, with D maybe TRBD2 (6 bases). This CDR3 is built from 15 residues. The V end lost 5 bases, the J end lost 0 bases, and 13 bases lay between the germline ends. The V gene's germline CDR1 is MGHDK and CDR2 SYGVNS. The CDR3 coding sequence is TGTGCCAGCAGTAGAGGTGGGGGGTACCAAGAGACCCAGTACTTC. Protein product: CASSRGGGYQETQYF.

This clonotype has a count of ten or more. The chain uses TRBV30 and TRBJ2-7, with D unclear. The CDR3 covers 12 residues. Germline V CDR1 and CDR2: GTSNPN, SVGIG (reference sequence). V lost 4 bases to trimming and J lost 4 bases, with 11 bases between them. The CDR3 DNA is TGTGCCTGGAAACAGAATACATACGAGCAGTACTTC. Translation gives CAWKQNTYEQYF.

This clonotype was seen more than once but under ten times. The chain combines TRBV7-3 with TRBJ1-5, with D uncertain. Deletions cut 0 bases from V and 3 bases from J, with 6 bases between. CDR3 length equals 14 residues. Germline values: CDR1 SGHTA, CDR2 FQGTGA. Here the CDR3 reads CASSLTGYNQPQHF. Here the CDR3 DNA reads TGTGCCAGCAGCTTAACGGGATACAATCAGCCCCAGCATTTT.

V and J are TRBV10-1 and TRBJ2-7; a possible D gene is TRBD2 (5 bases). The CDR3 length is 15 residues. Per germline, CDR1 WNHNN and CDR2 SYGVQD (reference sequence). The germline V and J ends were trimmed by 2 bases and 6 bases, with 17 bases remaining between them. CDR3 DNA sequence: TGCGCCAGCAGTGAGGAGGGATTCGGGGAAGGCGAGCAGTACTTC. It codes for CASSEEGFGEGEQYF.

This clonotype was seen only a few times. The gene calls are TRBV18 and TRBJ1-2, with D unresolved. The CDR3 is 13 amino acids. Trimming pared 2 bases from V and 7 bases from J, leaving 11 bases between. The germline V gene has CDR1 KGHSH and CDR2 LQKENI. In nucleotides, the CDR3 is TGTGCCAGCTCACCAGGGCTGGAAACTGGCTACACCTTC. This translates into CASSPGLETGYTF.

The CDR3 sequence: CASRSIEQGKRQPQHF. Here the CDR3 DNA reads TGTGCCAGCAGGTCAATAGAACAGGGAAAGCGTCAGCCCCAGCATTTT. V and J are TRBV6-1 and TRBJ1-5, with D possibly being TRBD1 (6 bases). The CDR3 consists of 16 residues. Trimming shortened V by 6 bases and J by 6 bases, and 21 bases separated the two germline ends. Per germline, CDR1 MNHNS and CDR2 SASEGT.

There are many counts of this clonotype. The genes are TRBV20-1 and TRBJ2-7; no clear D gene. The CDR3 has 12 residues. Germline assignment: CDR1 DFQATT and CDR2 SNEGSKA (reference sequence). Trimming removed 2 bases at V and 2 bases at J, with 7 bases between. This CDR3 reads CSARNVAYEQYF. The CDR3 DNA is TGCAGTGCTAGAAACGTAGCCTACGAGCAGTACTTC.

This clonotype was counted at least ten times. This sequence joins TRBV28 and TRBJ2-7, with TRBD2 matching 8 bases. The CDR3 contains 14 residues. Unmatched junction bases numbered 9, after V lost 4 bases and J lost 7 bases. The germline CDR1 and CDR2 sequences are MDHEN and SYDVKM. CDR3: CASSSGLGSVEQYF. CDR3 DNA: TGTGCCAGCAGTTCGGGACTAGGCTCGGTGGAGCAGTACTTC. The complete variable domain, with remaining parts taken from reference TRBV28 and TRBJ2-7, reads DVKVTQSSRYLVKRTGEKVFLECVQDMDHENMFWYRQDPGLGLRLIYFSYDVKMKEKGDIPEGYSVSREKKERFSLILESASTNQTSMYLCASSSGLGSVEQYFGPGTRLTVT.